This TCR beta chain was sequenced during a study of T cells in Graves' hyperthyroidism and ophthalmopathy. In its sample, this clonotype was seen a few times. Its antigen is unidentified. RNA transcripts were the template for amplifying TCR beta CDR3 regions. When the TCR CDR3 underwent first-round RT-PCR, the HTBI primer set was used. TCRdb reprocessed the multiplex PCR reads via MiXCR and lists one record per CDR3 protein. The data contain nearly 750,000 distinct CDR3 sequences, 30% to 40% of them singletons. The CDR3 totals 15 residues. Germline CDR1 MDHEN, CDR2 SYDVKM. Deletions cut 5 bases from V and 3 bases from J, with 17 bases between. Pregnant or lactating patients were excluded, as were those with uncontrolled infection or other autoimmune disease. Study results and limitations: By a 13 V-J model, ophthalmopathy was set apart from stable hyperthyroidism.

Sequenced: blood. The chain joins TRBV28 to TRBJ2-7; D possibly matches TRBD1 or TRBD2 (5 bases each). The receptor was derived from a woman in her 40s with Graves' hyperthyroidism. The CDR3: CASSPVYGGFYEQYF. CDR3 sequence (DNA): TGTGCCAGCAGTCCTGTTTATGGGGGTTTCTACGAGCAGTACTTC.